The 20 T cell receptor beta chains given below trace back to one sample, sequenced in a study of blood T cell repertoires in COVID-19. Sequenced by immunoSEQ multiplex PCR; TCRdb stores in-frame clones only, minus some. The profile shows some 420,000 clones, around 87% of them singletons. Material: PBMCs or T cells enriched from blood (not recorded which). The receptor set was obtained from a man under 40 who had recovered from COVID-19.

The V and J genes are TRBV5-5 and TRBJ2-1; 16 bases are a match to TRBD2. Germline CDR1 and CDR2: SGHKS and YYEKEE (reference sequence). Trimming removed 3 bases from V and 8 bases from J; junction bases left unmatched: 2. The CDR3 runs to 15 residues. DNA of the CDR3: TGTGCCAGCAGCTCGGGACTAGCGGGAGGGTATGAGCAGTTCTTC. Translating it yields CASSSGLAGGYEQFF.

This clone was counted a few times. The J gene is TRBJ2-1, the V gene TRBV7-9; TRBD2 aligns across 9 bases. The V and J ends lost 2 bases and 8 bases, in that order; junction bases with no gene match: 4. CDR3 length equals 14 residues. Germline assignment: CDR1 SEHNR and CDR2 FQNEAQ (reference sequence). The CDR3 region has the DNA TGTGCCAGCAGCTTATTAGCGGGAGCTGATGAGCAGTTCTTC. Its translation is CASSLLAGADEQFF.

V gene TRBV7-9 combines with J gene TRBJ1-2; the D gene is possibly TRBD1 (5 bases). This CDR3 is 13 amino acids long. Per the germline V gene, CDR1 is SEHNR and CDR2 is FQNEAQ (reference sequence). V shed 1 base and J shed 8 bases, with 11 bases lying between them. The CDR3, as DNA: TGTGCCAGCAGCTTAGGAACTGGGGCCGGCTACACCTTC. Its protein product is CASSLGTGAGYTF. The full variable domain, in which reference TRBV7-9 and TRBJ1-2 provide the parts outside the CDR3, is DTGVSQNPRHKITKRGQNVTFRCDPISEHNRLYWYRQTLGQGPEFLTYFQNEAQLEKSRLLSDRFSAERPKGSFSTLEIQRTEQGDSAMYLCASSLGTGAGYTFGSGTRLTVV.

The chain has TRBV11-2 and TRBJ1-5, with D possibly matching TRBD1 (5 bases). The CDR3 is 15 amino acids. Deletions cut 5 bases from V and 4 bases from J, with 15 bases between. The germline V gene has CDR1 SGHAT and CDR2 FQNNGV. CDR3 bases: TGTGCCAGCAGCCCACAATTCGGGGGAAATCAGCCCCAGCATTTT. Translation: CASSPQFGGNQPQHF. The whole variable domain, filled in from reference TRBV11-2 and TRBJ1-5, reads EAGVAQSPRYKIIEKRQSVAFWCNPISGHATLYWYQQILGQGPKLLIQFQNNGVVDDSQLPKDRFSAERLKGVDSTLKIQPAKLEDSAVYLCASSPQFGGNQPQHFGDGTRLSIL.

The CDR3 sequence is CASTSGVSYNEQFF. Written as DNA, the CDR3 is TGTGCCAGCACCTCAGGTGTCTCCTACAATGAGCAGTTCTTC. The V and J genes are TRBV27 and TRBJ2-1; unclear D gene. Trimming took off 7 bases at V and 0 bases at J, with 10 bases between the two ends. The germline V gene has CDR1 MNHEY and CDR2 SMNVEV (reference sequence). The length of the CDR3 is 14 residues.

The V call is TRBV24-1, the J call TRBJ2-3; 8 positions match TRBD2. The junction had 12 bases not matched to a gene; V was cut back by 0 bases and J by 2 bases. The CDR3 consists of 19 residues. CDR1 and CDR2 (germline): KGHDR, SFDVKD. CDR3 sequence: CATSDLEPRFSGVTDTQYF. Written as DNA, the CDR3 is TGTGCCACCAGTGATTTGGAGCCTCGGTTTAGCGGGGTCACAGATACGCAGTATTTT.

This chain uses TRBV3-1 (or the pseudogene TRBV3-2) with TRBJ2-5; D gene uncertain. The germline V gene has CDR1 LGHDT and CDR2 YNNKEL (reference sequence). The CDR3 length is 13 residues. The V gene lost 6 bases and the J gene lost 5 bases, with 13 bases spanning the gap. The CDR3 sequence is CASRRELIETQYF. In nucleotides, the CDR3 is TGTGCCAGCAGGAGAGAACTCATCGAGACCCAGTACTTC.

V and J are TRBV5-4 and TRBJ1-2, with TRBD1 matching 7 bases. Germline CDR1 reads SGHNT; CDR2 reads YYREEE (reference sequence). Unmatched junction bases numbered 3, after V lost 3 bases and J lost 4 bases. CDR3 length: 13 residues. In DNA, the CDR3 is TGTGCCAGCAGCTCCCGGGACAGCTATGGCTACACCTTC. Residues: CASSSRDSYGYTF.

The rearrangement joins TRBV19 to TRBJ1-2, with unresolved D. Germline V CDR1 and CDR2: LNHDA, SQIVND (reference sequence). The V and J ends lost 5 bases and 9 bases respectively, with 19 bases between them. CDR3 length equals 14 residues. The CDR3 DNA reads TGTGCCAGTAGTTTATTCGACAATGCCCAGAGCTACACCTTC. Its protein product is CASSLFDNAQSYTF.

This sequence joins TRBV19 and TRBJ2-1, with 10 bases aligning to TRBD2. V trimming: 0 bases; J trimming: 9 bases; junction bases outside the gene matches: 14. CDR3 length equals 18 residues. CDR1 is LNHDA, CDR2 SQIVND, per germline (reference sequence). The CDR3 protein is CASSIDGLAEPLYSEQFF. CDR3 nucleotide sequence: TGTGCCAGTAGTATAGATGGACTAGCGGAACCTCTCTATAGTGAGCAGTTCTTC.

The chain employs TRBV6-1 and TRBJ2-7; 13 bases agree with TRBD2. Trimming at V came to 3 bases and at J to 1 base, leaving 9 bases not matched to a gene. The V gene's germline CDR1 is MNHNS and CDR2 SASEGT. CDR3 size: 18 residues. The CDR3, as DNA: TGTGCCAGCAGTGACCGACTAGCGGGAGGTTTTTCGTCCTACGAGCAGTACTTC. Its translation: CASSDRLAGGFSSYEQYF.

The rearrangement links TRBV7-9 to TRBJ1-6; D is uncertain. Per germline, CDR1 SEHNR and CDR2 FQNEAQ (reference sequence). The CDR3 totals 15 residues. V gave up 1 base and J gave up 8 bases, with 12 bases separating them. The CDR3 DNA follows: TGTGCCAGCAGCTTAGGGGCGGGATCCTATTCACCCCTCCACTTT. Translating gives CASSLGAGSYSPLHF.

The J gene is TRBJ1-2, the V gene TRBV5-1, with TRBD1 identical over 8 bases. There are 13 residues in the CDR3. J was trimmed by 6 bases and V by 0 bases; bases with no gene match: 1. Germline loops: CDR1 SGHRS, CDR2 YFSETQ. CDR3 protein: CASSLGTGNGYTF. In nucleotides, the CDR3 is TGCGCCAGCAGCTTGGGGACAGGGAATGGCTACACCTTC.

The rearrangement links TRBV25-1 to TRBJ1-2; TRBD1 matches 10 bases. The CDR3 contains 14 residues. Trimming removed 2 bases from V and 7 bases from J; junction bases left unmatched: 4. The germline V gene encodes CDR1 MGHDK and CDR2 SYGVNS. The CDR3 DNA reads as TGTGCCAGCAGTGAAGGGACAGGGGTTGGTGGCTACACCTTC. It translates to CASSEGTGVGGYTF.

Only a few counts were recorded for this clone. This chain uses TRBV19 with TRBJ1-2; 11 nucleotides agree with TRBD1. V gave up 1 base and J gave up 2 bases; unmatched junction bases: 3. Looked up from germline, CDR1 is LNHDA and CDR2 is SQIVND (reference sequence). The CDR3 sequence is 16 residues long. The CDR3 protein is CASSIARDRGNYGYTF. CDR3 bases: TGTGCCAGTAGTATAGCTAGGGACAGGGGGAACTATGGCTACACCTTC.

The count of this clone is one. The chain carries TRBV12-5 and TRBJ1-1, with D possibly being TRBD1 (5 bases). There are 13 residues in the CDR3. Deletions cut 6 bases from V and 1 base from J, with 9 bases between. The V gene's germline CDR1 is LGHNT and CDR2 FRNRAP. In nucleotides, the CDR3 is TGTGCTAGTGGAGGGGTTCAGAACACTGAAGCTTTCTTT. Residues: CASGGVQNTEAFF.

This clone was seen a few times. CDR3 sequence reads: CASAMRGPRDSNSATEAFF. CDR3 nucleotide sequence: TGTGCTAGTGCGATGAGGGGCCCACGGGACAGCAATTCGGCCACTGAAGCTTTCTTT. This chain connects TRBV12-5 to TRBJ1-1; 7 bases agree with TRBD1. This CDR3 comprises 19 residues. Germline CDR1 is LGHNT and CDR2 is FRNRAP. Trimming removed 7 bases from V and 4 bases from J; junction bases left unmatched: 24.

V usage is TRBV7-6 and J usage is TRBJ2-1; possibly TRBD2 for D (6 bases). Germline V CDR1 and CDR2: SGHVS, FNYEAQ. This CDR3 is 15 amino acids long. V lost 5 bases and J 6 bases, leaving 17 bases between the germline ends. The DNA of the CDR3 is TGTGCCAGCAGCCAAACCGGCGGGATGGGCAATGAGCAGTTCTTC. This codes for CASSQTGGMGNEQFF.

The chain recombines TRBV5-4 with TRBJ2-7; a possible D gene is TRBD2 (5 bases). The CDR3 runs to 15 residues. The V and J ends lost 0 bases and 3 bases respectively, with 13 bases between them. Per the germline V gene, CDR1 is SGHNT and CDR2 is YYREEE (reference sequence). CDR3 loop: CASSLDSSGIYEQYF. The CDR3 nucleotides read TGTGCCAGCAGCTTGGATTCCAGCGGTATCTACGAGCAGTACTTC.

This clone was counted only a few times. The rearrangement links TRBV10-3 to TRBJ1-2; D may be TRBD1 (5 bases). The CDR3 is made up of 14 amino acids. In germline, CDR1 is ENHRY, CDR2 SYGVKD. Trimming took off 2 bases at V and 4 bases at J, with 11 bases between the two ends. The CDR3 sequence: CAISEEQERYGYTF. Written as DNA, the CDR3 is TGTGCCATCAGTGAGGAACAGGAGCGCTATGGCTACACCTTC.